The 12 T cell receptor beta chains listed next were all sequenced from one sample in a study of shared clonotypes between healthy human individuals. In the naive CD8 group, cells lacked CD45RO and were positively selected for CCR7, so terminally differentiated effector memory CD45RA+ cells were left out. The assay was immunoSEQ multiplex PCR, and TCRdb's table has in-frame clones only and misses some. There are 2 million to 2.5 million clones in the sample; roughly 91% occur only once, and 1.5% to 2% lies in the top ten. Sequences were obtained from naive CD8+ T cells from PBMCs. The origin of the receptors is a man between 18 and 29 years old in good health. Some clones in this sample may be carry-over from other donors' samples.

The chain employs TRBV6-1 and TRBJ2-7; 9 nucleotides agree with TRBD2. In germline, CDR1 is MNHNS, CDR2 SASEGT. V was pared by 4 bases and J by 6 bases, with 4 bases of the junction left unmatched. The CDR3 spans 13 residues. CDR3 in amino acids: CASSGSGSREQYF. Written as DNA, the CDR3 is TGTGCCAGCAGTGGTAGCGGGAGCCGCGAGCAGTACTTC.

J is TRBJ1-1 and V is TRBV29-1; D uncertain. This CDR3 is 14 amino acids long. Germline CDR1 SQVTM, CDR2 ANQGSEA. Trimming shortened V by 4 bases and J by 0 bases, and 12 bases separated the two germline ends. CDR3 DNA: TGCAGCGTTGTTATGGGCCGGCTGAACACTGAAGCTTTCTTT. This gives the protein CSVVMGRLNTEAFF.

This chain connects TRBV11-2 to TRBJ1-1; TRBD1 might be the D (5 bases). This CDR3 contains 15 residues. Germline V gives CDR1 SGHAT, CDR2 FQNNGV. V dropped 2 bases and J dropped 5 bases, with 15 bases sitting between them. The CDR3 protein is CASSLYGAGWTEAFF. DNA of the CDR3: TGTGCCAGCAGCTTATATGGGGCTGGTTGGACTGAAGCTTTCTTT.

The chain employs TRBV4-3 and TRBJ2-7; tentative D call: TRBD2 (6 bases). The CDR3 is made up of 15 amino acids. The ends were cut back, 3 bases at V and 3 bases at J, with 15 bases in the middle. Germline lookup yields CDR1 LGHNA and CDR2 YSLEER. For the CDR3, the DNA is TGCGCCAGCAGCCATGAACGGGACTCGGTCTACGAGCAGTACTTC. Its translation is CASSHERDSVYEQYF.

The chain couples TRBV29-1 to TRBJ1-1, with a tentative D call TRBD1 (5 bases). The CDR3 sequence is 14 residues long. Trimming cost V 0 bases and J 3 bases, with 11 bases left between them. Germline CDR1 and CDR2: SQVTM and ANQGSEA. The CDR3 coding sequence is TGCAGCGTTGAAGATCCAGGGTTGGACACTGAAGCTTTCTTT. As protein: CSVEDPGLDTEAFF.

The V gene is TRBV5-6, the J gene TRBJ2-3; TRBD1 aligns across 8 bases. The length of the CDR3 is 16 residues. J lost 3 bases, V lost 4 bases, and 10 bases had no gene match. Germline CDR1 reads SGHDT; CDR2 reads YYEEEE. The CDR3 sequence: CASSLNDRGKTDTQYF. In DNA, the CDR3 is TGTGCCAGCAGCCTGAACGACAGGGGTAAAACAGATACGCAGTATTTT.

The rearrangement joins TRBV9 to TRBJ2-2; tentative D call: TRBD2 (5 bases). CDR3 length equals 17 residues. CDR1 is SGDLS and CDR2 is YYNGEE in the germline V gene. Deletions cut 4 bases from V and 0 bases from J, with 16 bases between. This chain's CDR3 is CASSTSRERPNTGELFF. DNA for the CDR3: TGTGCCAGCAGCACCTCTAGGGAGCGACCGAACACCGGGGAGCTGTTTTTT.

In nucleotides, the CDR3 is TGCAGCGTTCAGACTAGAAAATCCTACGAGCAGTACTTC. Its protein product is CSVQTRKSYEQYF. The V call is TRBV29-1, the J call TRBJ2-7; D perhaps matches TRBD2 (6 bases). Germline V gene sequence: CDR1 SQVTM, CDR2 ANQGSEA. V lost 5 bases and J lost 1, with 12 bases in between. The CDR3 is made up of 13 amino acids.

The chain recombines TRBV7-3 with TRBJ1-1; 7 positions agree with TRBD1. Trimming took 5 bases from V and 4 from J; bases not matched to a gene: 10. From germline, CDR1 is SGHTA and CDR2 FQGTGA. This CDR3 is built from 15 residues. The CDR3 DNA follows: TGTGCCAGCAGCGCCAAAAGCCGGGACAGCACTGAAGCTTTCTTT. This codes for CASSAKSRDSTEAFF.

This chain uses TRBV28 with TRBJ2-5; D tentatively fits TRBD1 or TRBD2 (5 bases each). This CDR3 is built from 15 residues. V was cut by 3 bases and J by 5 bases, with 16 bases left in between. Germline values: CDR1 MDHEN, CDR2 SYDVKM. The CDR3 sequence: CASSFYSNWGETQYF. In DNA, the CDR3 is TGTGCCAGCAGTTTTTATTCTAACTGGGGGGAGACCCAGTACTTC.

The chain is built from TRBV4-1 and TRBJ2-2; D gene unclear. Per germline, CDR1 MGHRA and CDR2 YSYEKL. V was shortened by 4 bases and J by 4 bases, with 19 bases between the two germline ends. The CDR3 runs 17 residues. DNA of the CDR3: TGCGCCAGCAGCCCAAATAGCCGGGTATTTGGCACCGGGGAGCTGTTTTTT. Translation: CASSPNSRVFGTGELFF.

Note on this clone: Other nucleotide sequences from this sample produce the same CDR3. The chain has TRBV27 and TRBJ2-7; D is unresolved. V gave up 3 bases and J gave up 6 bases, with 3 bases separating them. This CDR3 region has 10 residues. Germline CDR1 is MNHEY and CDR2 is SMNVEV (reference sequence). CDR3 region: CASSLLEQYF. CDR3 DNA: TGTGCCAGCAGTTTGCTCGAGCAGTACTTC.